This T cell receptor beta chain was sequenced during a study of T cells in Graves' hyperthyroidism and ophthalmopathy. From RNA transcripts, TCR beta CDR3 regions were amplified. HTBI primers were employed in a first-round RT-PCR of the TCR CDR3. TCRdb redid the calling of the multiplex PCR reads with MiXCR, one entry per CDR3 protein. The sample has fewer than 400,000 distinct CDR3 sequences, approximately 15% seen once. When hyperthyroidism was first diagnosed, the blood sample was taken, preceding any ophthalmopathy symptoms. Broader study findings: Onset of ophthalmopathy came a median 6.5 months after the model predicted it.

Remarks on this clonotype: What it binds is unknown.

The origin of this receptor is a young woman with Graves' hyperthyroidism that later progressed to Graves' ophthalmopathy. Source material: blood.

CDR3 nucleotide sequence: TGTGCCAGCAGTGACGGACTAGGCGCCTCCTACAATGAGCAGTTCTTC. Translating it yields CASSDGLGASYNEQFF. The chain has TRBV2 and TRBJ2-1; 7 bases are a match to TRBD2. The CDR3 extends over 16 amino acids. Germline CDR1 and CDR2: SNHLY and FYNNEI. V shed 3 bases and J 0 bases; nucleotides not matched to a gene: 5.